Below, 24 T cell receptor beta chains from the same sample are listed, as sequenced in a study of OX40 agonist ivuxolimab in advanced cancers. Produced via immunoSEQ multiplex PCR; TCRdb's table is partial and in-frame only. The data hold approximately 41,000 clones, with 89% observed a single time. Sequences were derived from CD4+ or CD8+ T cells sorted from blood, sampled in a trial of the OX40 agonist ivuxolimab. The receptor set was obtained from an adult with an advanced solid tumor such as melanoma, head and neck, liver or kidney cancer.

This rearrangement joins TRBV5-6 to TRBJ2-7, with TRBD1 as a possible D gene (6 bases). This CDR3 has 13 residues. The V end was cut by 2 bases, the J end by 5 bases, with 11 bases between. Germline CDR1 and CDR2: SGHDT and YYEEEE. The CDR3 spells CASSFPQGDEQYF. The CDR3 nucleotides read TGTGCCAGCAGCTTTCCACAGGGTGACGAGCAGTACTTC. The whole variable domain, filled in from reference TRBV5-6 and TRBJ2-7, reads DAGVTQSPTHLIKTRGQQVTLRCSPKSGHDTVSWYQQALGQGPQFIFQYYEEEERQRGNFPDRFSGHQFPNYSSELNVNALLLGDSALYLCASSFPQGDEQYFGPGTRLTVT.

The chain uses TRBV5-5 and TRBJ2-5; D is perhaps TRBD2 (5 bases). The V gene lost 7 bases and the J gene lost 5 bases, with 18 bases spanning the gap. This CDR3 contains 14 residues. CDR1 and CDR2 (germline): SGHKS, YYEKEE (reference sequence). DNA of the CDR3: TGTGCCAGCGGGAGCATGGACGGTCGGGAGACCCAGTACTTC. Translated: CASGSMDGRETQYF.

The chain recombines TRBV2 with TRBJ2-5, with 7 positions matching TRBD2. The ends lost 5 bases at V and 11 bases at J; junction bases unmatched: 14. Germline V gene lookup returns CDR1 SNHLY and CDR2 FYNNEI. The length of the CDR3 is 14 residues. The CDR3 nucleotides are TGTGCCAGCAGTCCACAAGGACTAGTTCTGGAGCAGTACTTC. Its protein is CASSPQGLVLEQYF. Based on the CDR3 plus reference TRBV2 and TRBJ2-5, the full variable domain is EPEVTQTPSHQVTQMGQEVILRCVPISNHLYFYWYRQILGQKVEFLVSFYNNEISEKSEIFDDQFSVERPDGSNFTLKIRSTKLEDSAMYFCASSPQGLVLEQYFGPGTRLLVL.

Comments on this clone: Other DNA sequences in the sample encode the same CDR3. Here the CDR3 reads CASRGDYEQYF. CDR3 coding DNA: TGTGCCAGCCGGGGTGACTACGAGCAGTACTTC. This chain connects TRBV6-5 to TRBJ2-7, with a tentative D call TRBD2 (5 bases). Trimming pared 8 bases from V and 3 bases from J, leaving 8 bases between. Per germline, CDR1 MNHEY and CDR2 SVGAGI. The CDR3 loop spans 11 amino acids.

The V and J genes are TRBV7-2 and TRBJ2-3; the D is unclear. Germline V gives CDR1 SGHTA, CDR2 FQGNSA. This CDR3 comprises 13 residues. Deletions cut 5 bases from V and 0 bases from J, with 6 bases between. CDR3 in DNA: TGTGCCAGCAGCCCCCCCAGCACAGATACGCAGTATTTT. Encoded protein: CASSPPSTDTQYF.

The CDR3 loop reads CASSLYQASPYEQYF. CDR3 in DNA: TGCGCCAGCAGCTTGTACCAGGCCTCCCCCTACGAGCAGTACTTC. The V and J genes are TRBV5-1 and TRBJ2-5; D is unclear. The DNA end is a closer match to TRBJ2-7, so the J assignment may be wrong. This CDR3 contains 15 residues. The V gene's germline CDR1 is SGHRS and CDR2 YFSETQ.

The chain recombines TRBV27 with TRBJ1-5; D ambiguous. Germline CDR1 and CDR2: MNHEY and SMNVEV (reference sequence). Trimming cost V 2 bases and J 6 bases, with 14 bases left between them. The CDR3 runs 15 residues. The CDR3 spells CASSLIPLVGQPQHF. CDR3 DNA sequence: TGTGCCAGCAGTTTAATCCCGTTGGTGGGTCAGCCCCAGCATTTT.

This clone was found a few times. The CDR3 sequence is CSVQLGTANEQFF. The CDR3 region has the DNA TGCAGCGTTCAGCTGGGGACAGCTAATGAGCAGTTCTTC. The chain employs TRBV29-1 and TRBJ2-1, with TRBD1 matching over 7 bases. The CDR3 extends over 13 amino acids. After removal of 5 bases from V and 7 bases from J, the junction contained 8 bases not matched to a gene. Germline CDR1 SQVTM, CDR2 ANQGSEA.

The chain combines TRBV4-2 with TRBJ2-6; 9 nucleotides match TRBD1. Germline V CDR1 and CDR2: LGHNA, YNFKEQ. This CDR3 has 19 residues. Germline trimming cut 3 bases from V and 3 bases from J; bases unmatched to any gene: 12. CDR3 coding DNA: TGTGCCAGCAGCCACATAGGGACAGGGCCCGATGGTGGGGCCAACGTCCTGACTTTC. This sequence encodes CASSHIGTGPDGGANVLTF.

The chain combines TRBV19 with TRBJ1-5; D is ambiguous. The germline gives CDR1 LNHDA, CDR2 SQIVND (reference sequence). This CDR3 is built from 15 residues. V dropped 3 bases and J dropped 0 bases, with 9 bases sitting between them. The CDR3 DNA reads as TGTGCCAGTAGTATTACTTTCTATAGCAATCAGCCCCAGCATTTT. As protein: CASSITFYSNQPQHF.

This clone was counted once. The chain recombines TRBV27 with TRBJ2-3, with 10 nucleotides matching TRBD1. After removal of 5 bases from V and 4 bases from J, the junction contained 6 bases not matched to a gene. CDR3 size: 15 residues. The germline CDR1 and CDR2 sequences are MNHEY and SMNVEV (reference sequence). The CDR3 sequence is CASSQTGGASDTQYF. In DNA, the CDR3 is TGTGCCAGCAGTCAGACAGGGGGCGCATCAGATACGCAGTATTTT.

This chain's CDR3 is CASSLAIVGPESSGANVLTF. CDR3 DNA sequence: TGTGCCAGCAGCTTAGCGATAGTGGGGCCTGAGAGCTCTGGGGCCAACGTCCTGACTTTC. This sequence joins TRBV7-6 and TRBJ2-6; the D gene is possibly TRBD1 (5 bases). The CDR3 sequence is 20 residues long. V lost 0 bases to trimming and J lost 0 bases, with 18 bases between them. Per the germline V gene, CDR1 is SGHVS and CDR2 is FNYEAQ.

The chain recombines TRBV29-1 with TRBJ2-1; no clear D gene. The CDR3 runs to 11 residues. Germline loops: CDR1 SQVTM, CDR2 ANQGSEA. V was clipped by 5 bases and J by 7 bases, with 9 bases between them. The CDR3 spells CSVFSSNEQFF. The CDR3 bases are TGCAGCGTTTTCTCGTCGAATGAGCAGTTCTTC.

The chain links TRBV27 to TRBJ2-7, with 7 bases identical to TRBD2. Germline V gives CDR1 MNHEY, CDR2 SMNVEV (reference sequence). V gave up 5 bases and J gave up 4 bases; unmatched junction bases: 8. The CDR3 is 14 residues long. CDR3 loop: CASSIDGGIYEQYF. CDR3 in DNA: TGTGCCAGCAGTATCGACGGGGGGATTTACGAGCAGTACTTC.

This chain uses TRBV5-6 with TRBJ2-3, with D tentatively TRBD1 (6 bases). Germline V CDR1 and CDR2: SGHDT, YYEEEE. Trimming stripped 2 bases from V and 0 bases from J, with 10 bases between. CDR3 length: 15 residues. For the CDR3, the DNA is TGTGCCAGCAGCTTCGGACAGTCTAGCACAGATACGCAGTATTTT. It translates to CASSFGQSSTDTQYF.

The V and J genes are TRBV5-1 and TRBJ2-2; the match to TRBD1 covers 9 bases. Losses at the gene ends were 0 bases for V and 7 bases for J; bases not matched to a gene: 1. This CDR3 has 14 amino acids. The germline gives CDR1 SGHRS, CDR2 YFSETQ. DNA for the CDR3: TGCGCCAGCAGCTTGGGGGACAGGGTCGGGGAGCTGTTTTTT. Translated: CASSLGDRVGELFF.

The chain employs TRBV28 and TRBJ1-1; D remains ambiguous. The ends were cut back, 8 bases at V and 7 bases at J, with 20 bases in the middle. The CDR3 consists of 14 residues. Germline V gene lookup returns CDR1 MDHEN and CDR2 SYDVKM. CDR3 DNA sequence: TGTGCCAGCCACCGGCGGGCAGTCGGGGTTGAAGCTTTCTTT. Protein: CASHRRAVGVEAFF.

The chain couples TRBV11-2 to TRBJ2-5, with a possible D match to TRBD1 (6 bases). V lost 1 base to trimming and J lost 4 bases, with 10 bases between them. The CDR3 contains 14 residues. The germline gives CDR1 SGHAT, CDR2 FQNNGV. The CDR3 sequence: CASSLVGAGETQYF. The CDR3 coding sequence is TGTGCCAGCAGCTTAGTGGGGGCCGGAGAGACCCAGTACTTC.

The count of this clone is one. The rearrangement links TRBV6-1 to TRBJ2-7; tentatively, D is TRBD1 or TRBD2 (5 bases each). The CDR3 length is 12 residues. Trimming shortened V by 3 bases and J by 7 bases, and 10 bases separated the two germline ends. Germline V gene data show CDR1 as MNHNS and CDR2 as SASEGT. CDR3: CASSEVGDEQYF. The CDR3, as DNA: TGTGCCAGCAGTGAGGTGGGGGATGAGCAGTACTTC.

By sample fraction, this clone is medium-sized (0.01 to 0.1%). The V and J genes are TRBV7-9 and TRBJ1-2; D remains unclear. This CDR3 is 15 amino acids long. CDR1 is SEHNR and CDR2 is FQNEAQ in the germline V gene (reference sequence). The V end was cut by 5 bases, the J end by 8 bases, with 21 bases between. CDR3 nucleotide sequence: TGTGCCAGCAGCACAACGGGTGTTTTAGTCGGGGGCTACACCTTC. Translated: CASSTTGVLVGGYTF.

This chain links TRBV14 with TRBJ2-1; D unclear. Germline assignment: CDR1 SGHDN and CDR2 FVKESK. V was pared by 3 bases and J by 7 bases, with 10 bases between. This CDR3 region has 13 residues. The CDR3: CASSHLVENEQFF. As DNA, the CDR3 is TGTGCCAGCAGCCACCTCGTCGAGAATGAGCAGTTCTTC.

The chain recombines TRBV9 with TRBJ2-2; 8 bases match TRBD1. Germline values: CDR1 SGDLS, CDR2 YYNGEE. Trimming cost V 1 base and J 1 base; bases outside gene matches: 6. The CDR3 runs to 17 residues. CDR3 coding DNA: TGTGCCAGCAGCGTATCTCTCGGGACAGGGAACACCGGGGAGCTGTTTTTT. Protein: CASSVSLGTGNTGELFF.

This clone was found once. Here the CDR3 DNA reads TGTGCCATCAGTGAGTTGCCAGCGATCAGCTACGAGCAGTACTTC. Translation gives CAISELPAISYEQYF. The chain links TRBV10-3 to TRBJ2-7; no reliable D call. The CDR3 length is 15 residues. CDR1 is ENHRY, CDR2 SYGVKD, per germline. V dropped 1 base and J dropped 3 bases, with 13 bases sitting between them.

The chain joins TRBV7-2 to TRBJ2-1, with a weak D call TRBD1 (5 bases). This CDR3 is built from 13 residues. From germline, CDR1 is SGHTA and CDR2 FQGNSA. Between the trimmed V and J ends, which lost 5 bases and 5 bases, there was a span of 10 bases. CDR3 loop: CASSLTANNEQFF. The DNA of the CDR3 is TGTGCCAGCAGCCTGACAGCCAACAATGAGCAGTTCTTC.